Described below is a single TCR beta chain sequence and its context. Its matching antigen is unknown. The sample is drawn from a study of shared clonotypes between healthy human individuals. About the study: The plates for each donor numbered three CD4 naive, three CD4 memory, two CD8 naive and one CD8 memory.

TCRdb's table, derived via immunoSEQ multiplex PCR, lists solely in-frame clones and lacks some. There are hundreds of thousands of clones in the sample; 60% to 75% occur only once, and 1.5% to 2% lies in the top ten. The study, taken as a whole, reports: An effect of sequencing depth on clonotype sharing among donors was expected.

The split of CD4+ cells yielded CD45RA+ naive and CD45RA-negative memory subsets. This CDR3 spans 15 amino acids. V lost 5 bases and J lost 7; bases outside the gene matches: 9. Germline CDR1 MNHEY, CDR2 SMNVEV (reference sequence). This clonotype was sampled from a young woman in good health. The chain has TRBV27 and TRBJ2-7; 12 positions match TRBD2. The specimen was memory CD4+ T cells sorted from blood. Subset described: CD45RA-negative fraction. As DNA, the CDR3 is TGTGCCAGCAGTCCACTAGCGGGAGGAAGTTGGGAGCAGTACTTC. The encoded protein is CASSPLAGGSWEQYF.